This passage covers 20 T cell receptor beta chains from one sample sequenced in a study of human T cells and chemical hapten exposure. TCRdb analysed the RACE reads with MiXCR anew, one entry per CDR3 protein. The sample consists of about 70,000 distinct CDR3 sequences, around 9.5% of them appearing once. Time point given: patch test 1, 2 weeks after DPC sensitization. Treatment specified: therapeutic diphenylcyclopropenone sensitization with weekly scalp DPC. Sample: whole blood, taken in connection with sensitization to the hapten diphenylcyclopropenone (DPC). The receptors here all came from a woman aged 40 to 50 with alopecia areata. Some clones in this sample may be carry-over from other donors' samples.

This clonotype occurred many times. The CDR3 sequence is CASSLQGSGYTF. Written as DNA, the CDR3 is TGTGCCAGCAGCTTACAGGGGTCTGGCTACACCTTC. The chain carries TRBV7-9 and TRBJ1-2, with TRBD1 as a possible D gene (6 bases). The germline V and J ends were trimmed by 2 bases and 7 bases, with 8 bases remaining between them. Per germline, CDR1 SEHNR and CDR2 FQNEAQ (reference sequence). The CDR3 is made up of 12 amino acids.

This clonotype was found many times. CDR3 in amino acids: CASSQGEQGHNEQFF. The CDR3 bases are TGCGCCAGCAGCCAAGGAGAACAGGGACACAATGAGCAGTTCTTC. The chain carries TRBV4-1 and TRBJ2-1; possibly TRBD1 for D (6 bases). Germline loops: CDR1 MGHRA, CDR2 YSYEKL. Trimming removed 1 base at V and 5 bases at J, with 12 bases between. The CDR3 is 15 residues long.

A few counts support this clonotype. V and J are TRBV5-4 and TRBJ2-5, with 8 nucleotides matching TRBD2. J was trimmed by 5 bases and V by 0 bases; bases with no gene match: 3. This CDR3 is 14 amino acids long. Germline assignment: CDR1 SGHNT and CDR2 YYREEE (reference sequence). The DNA of the CDR3 is TGTGCCAGCAGCTTGGTTACGGGGGGGGAGACCCAGTACTTC. As protein: CASSLVTGGETQYF. Drawing the rest from reference TRBV5-4 and TRBJ2-5, the complete variable domain is ETGVTQSPTHLIKTRGQQVTLRCSSQSGHNTVSWYQQALGQGPQFIFQYYREEENGRGNFPPRFSGLQFPNYSSELNVNALELDDSALYLCASSLVTGGETQYFGPGTRLLVL.

The genes are TRBV7-2 and TRBJ2-7; no reliable D call. The CDR3 length is 15 residues. Germline V CDR1 and CDR2: SGHTA, FQGNSA. V lost 1 base and J 0 bases, leaving 10 bases between the germline ends. CDR3: CASSLGSGYSYEQYF. The CDR3 region has the DNA TGTGCCAGCAGCTTAGGTTCTGGCTACTCCTACGAGCAGTACTTC.

This chain uses TRBV7-9 with TRBJ2-7; D not resolved. The V end was cut by 4 bases, the J end by 1 base, with 11 bases between. Germline V CDR1 and CDR2: SEHNR, FQNEAQ (reference sequence). The CDR3 length is 14 residues. The CDR3 reads CASSSAHGSYEQYF. The CDR3 DNA reads as TGTGCCAGCAGCTCCGCCCATGGGTCCTACGAGCAGTACTTC.

By sample share, this clonotype is medium-sized. The chain employs TRBV20-1 and TRBJ1-5; 9 bases fit TRBD1. Unmatched junction bases numbered 19, after V lost 6 bases and J lost 10 bases. CDR3 length equals 16 residues. Germline V lookup: CDR1 DFQATT, CDR2 SNEGSKA (reference sequence). Here the CDR3 DNA reads TGCAGTGCCGCTCTGGGACAGGGTGGGGACGTTGGTCCCCAGCATTTT. This gives the protein CSAALGQGGDVGPQHF.

This clonotype appeared a few times. This rearrangement joins TRBV10-3 to TRBJ2-3; the D is unclear. The CDR3 has 12 residues. Germline CDR1 reads ENHRY; CDR2 reads SYGVKD. Trimming pared 6 bases from V and 3 bases from J, leaving 7 bases between. The CDR3 here is CAISDRTDTQYF. CDR3 in DNA: TGTGCCATCAGCGATCGGACAGATACGCAGTATTTT.

The chain couples TRBV4-1 to TRBJ1-1; maybe TRBD1 (6 bases). The V end was cut by 0 bases, the J end by 5 bases, with 16 bases between. This CDR3 region has 16 residues. Looked up from germline, CDR1 is MGHRA and CDR2 is YSYEKL. The CDR3 loop reads CASSQDPLGGGTEAFF. DNA of the CDR3: TGCGCCAGCAGCCAAGATCCCTTAGGGGGGGGTACTGAAGCTTTCTTT.

This clonotype came up many times. V usage is TRBV20-1 and J usage is TRBJ2-7, with 11 nucleotides matching TRBD1. The CDR3 runs to 15 residues. V was pared by 1 base and J by 5 bases, with 7 bases of the junction left unmatched. Germline loops: CDR1 DFQATT, CDR2 SNEGSKA (reference sequence). The CDR3 nucleotides are TGCAGTGCTAGAGGGACAGGGGGCAACTTAGACGAGCAGTACTTC. Protein product: CSARGTGGNLDEQYF.

This chain joins TRBV7-6 and TRBJ2-7, with D unclear. The CDR3 spans 12 residues. Germline V gives CDR1 SGHVS, CDR2 FNYEAQ. V was cut by 3 bases and J by 6 bases, with 9 bases left in between. The CDR3 bases are TGTGCCAGCAGCTTTGGACCTAGCGAGCAGTACTTC. It encodes CASSFGPSEQYF.

There are a few counts of this clonotype. The chain employs TRBV4-1 and TRBJ2-1; D ambiguous. The CDR3 covers 15 residues. The V and J ends lost 2 bases and 3 bases respectively, with 11 bases between them. Germline CDR1 is MGHRA and CDR2 is YSYEKL. The CDR3 here is CASSQTRAVYNEQFF. For the CDR3, the DNA is TGCGCCAGCAGCCAAACCCGGGCCGTCTACAATGAGCAGTTCTTC.

This clonotype was observed a handful of times. V is TRBV4-3 and J is TRBJ2-7, with D unclear. The ends were cut back, 0 bases at V and 1 base at J, with 10 bases in the middle. Germline loops: CDR1 LGHNA, CDR2 YSLEER. There are 15 residues in the CDR3. This CDR3 reads CASSQELVGSYEQYF. The CDR3 DNA follows: TGCGCCAGCAGCCAAGAGTTAGTCGGTTCCTACGAGCAGTACTTC.

The chain recombines TRBV29-1 with TRBJ2-3; 8 nucleotides line up with TRBD1. The CDR3 is 11 amino acids. Germline V gene lookup returns CDR1 SQVTM and CDR2 ANQGSEA. V shed 6 bases and J 4 bases; nucleotides not matched to a gene: 0. Written as DNA, the CDR3 is TGCAGCGTGACAGGGGCAGATACGCAGTATTTT. Amino acids: CSVTGADTQYF.

This clonotype turned up a few times. The chain links TRBV7-2 to TRBJ2-3, with D possibly being TRBD1 (5 bases). Deletions cut 2 bases from V and 4 bases from J, with 13 bases between. The CDR3 is 15 residues long. CDR1 is SGHTA, CDR2 FQGNSA, per germline. Written as DNA, the CDR3 is TGTGCCAGCAGCTTAACTCCGCTCAGGGCAGATACGCAGTATTTT. Translating gives CASSLTPLRADTQYF.

This clonotype was picked up many times. V usage is TRBV20-1 and J usage is TRBJ2-3, with D unresolved. CDR1 is DFQATT and CDR2 is SNEGSKA in the germline V gene (reference sequence). The V gene lost 3 bases and the J gene lost 0 bases, with 16 bases spanning the gap. There are 16 residues in the CDR3. This CDR3 reads CSASWSAVSSTDTQYF. The CDR3 DNA follows: TGCAGTGCTAGCTGGTCTGCCGTTTCTAGCACAGATACGCAGTATTTT.

This clonotype has ten or more counts. This chain connects TRBV6-2 or TRBV6-3 to TRBJ1-1; 12 bases fit TRBD1. V shed 6 bases, J shed 4 bases, and the junction held 12 bases outside the gene matches. This CDR3 region has 17 residues. The germline gives CDR1 MNHEY, CDR2 SVGEGT. The CDR3 DNA sequence: TGTGCCAGCAGCCGGGCCGGGACAGGGGGCTGGGGCACTGAAGCTTTCTTT. Protein: CASSRAGTGGWGTEAFF.

This clonotype was seen many times. The chain uses TRBV10-2 and TRBJ2-2, with TRBD2 identical over 14 bases. V shed 8 bases, J shed 0 bases, and the junction held 5 bases outside the gene matches. The CDR3 is made up of 17 amino acids. In germline, CDR1 is WSHSY, CDR2 SAAADI. CDR3: CASLGLAGESNTGELFF. CDR3 DNA: TGCGCCAGCCTGGGACTAGCGGGGGAATCGAACACCGGGGAGCTGTTTTTT.

In the case of this clonotype: At one boundary the junction diverges from the germline segment, which might be a read error. The chain recombines TRBV28 with TRBJ1-1, with a weak D call TRBD1 (6 bases). The CDR3 spans 14 residues. Germline V gene data show CDR1 as MDHEN and CDR2 as SYDVKM. CDR3 in amino acids: CASSDPWGGTEVFF. In DNA form, the CDR3 reads TGTGCCAGCAGCGATCCGTGGGGGGGCACTGAAGTTTTCTTT.

CDR3 protein: CASSLLDRDLNEQFF. The CDR3 coding sequence is TGTGCCAGCAGTTTACTGGACAGGGATTTGAATGAGCAGTTCTTC. J is TRBJ2-1 and V is TRBV28, with TRBD1 matching over 8 bases. Germline V CDR1 and CDR2: MDHEN, SYDVKM. J gave up 7 bases and V 2 bases, and 7 bases lay outside the gene matches. This CDR3 contains 15 residues.

This clonotype was seen at least ten times. The rearrangement uses TRBV14 and TRBJ1-4; no clear D gene. The germline V gene encodes CDR1 SGHDN and CDR2 FVKESK. Between the trimmed V and J ends, which lost 2 bases and 8 bases, there was a span of 6 bases. This CDR3 is 12 amino acids long. This CDR3 reads CASSQRAEKLFF. CDR3 sequence (DNA): TGTGCCAGCAGCCAACGAGCCGAAAAACTGTTTTTT.